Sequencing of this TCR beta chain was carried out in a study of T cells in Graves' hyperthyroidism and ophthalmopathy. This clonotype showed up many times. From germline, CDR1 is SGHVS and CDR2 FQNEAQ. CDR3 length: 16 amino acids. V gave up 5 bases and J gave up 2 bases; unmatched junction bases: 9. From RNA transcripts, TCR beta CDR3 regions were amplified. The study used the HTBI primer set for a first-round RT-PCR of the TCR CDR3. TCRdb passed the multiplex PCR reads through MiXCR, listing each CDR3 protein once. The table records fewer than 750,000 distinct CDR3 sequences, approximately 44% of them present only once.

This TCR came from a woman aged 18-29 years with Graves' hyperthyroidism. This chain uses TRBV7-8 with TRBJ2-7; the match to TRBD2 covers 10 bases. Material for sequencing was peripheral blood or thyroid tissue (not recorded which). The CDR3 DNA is TGTGCCAGCAGCCCCCGTCAACTAGCGGGGACCTACGAGCAGTACTTC. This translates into CASSPRQLAGTYEQYF.